A single sample gave rise to the 15 T cell receptor beta chains below, sequenced in a study of molecular identifiers for immune sequencing clone quantification. TCRdb independently ran MiXCR on the PCR reads; one entry per CDR3 protein. The data contain nearly 650,000 distinct CDR3 sequences, less than 30% of them singletons. The sequenced sample was naive CD8+ T cells from blood, with Jurkat cell RNA spiked in. Sample subset: FACS-sorted CD8+CD4-CCR7+CD45RA+ naive T cells. The receptors come from a human donor in good health. Some libraries in this study had Jurkat cell RNA spiked in.

In this sample, this clonotype turned up a few times. This sequence joins TRBV13 and TRBJ2-7; 13 positions agree with TRBD2. V dropped 11 bases and J dropped 2; count of bases not matched to a gene: 3. Germline V CDR1 and CDR2: PRHDT, FYEKMQ (reference sequence). The CDR3 runs to 13 residues. DNA of the CDR3: TGTGCCTCCGGGACTAGCGGGGCCTACGAGCAGTACTTC. This gives the protein CASGTSGAYEQYF.

Regarding this clonotype: Compared with germline, one end of the junction differs, possibly owing to a read error. The chain has TRBV28 and TRBJ2-7, with TRBD2 matching over 8 bases. The CDR3 length is 16 residues. Germline V CDR1 and CDR2: MDHEN, SYDVKM. The CDR3 spells CASSSATSGRPYGQYF. The CDR3 nucleotides read TGTGCCAGCAGTTCTGCTACTAGCGGACGACCATACGGGCAGTACTTC.

The chain combines TRBV7-3 with TRBJ1-6; 7 nucleotides agree with TRBD1. With V trimmed by 5 bases and J by 7 bases, 2 bases remained unmatched. The CDR3 spans 13 residues. Germline values: CDR1 SGHTA, CDR2 FQGTGA. In DNA, the CDR3 is TGTGCCAGCAGCATACAGGGGAATTCACCCCTCCACTTT. Its translation is CASSIQGNSPLHF.

This clonotype has more than one count but fewer than ten. The chain has TRBV30 and TRBJ2-3, with 13 bases identical to TRBD2. The germline CDR1 and CDR2 sequences are GTSNPN and SVGIG (reference sequence). V lost 5 bases, J lost 8 bases, and 10 bases stayed unmatched. The CDR3 loop spans 15 amino acids. The CDR3 nucleotides are TGTGCCTGGGAAGGACTAGCGGGAGTAGTGGGTACGCAGTATTTT. It codes for CAWEGLAGVVGTQYF.

This clonotype was detected many times. V and J are TRBV28 and TRBJ2-7; 10 bases agree with TRBD2. CDR1 MDHEN and CDR2 SYDVKM come from the germline V gene. The CDR3 runs to 15 residues. Trimming took 6 bases from V and 3 from J; bases not matched to a gene: 8. The CDR3 protein is CASSGRSSGSYEQYF. CDR3 in DNA: TGTGCCAGCAGCGGTCGTTCTAGCGGGAGCTACGAGCAGTACTTC. Full variable domain (rest looked up from reference TRBV28 and TRBJ2-7): DVKVTQSSRYLVKRTGEKVFLECVQDMDHENMFWYRQDPGLGLRLIYFSYDVKMKEKGDIPEGYSVSREKKERFSLILESASTNQTSMYLCASSGRSSGSYEQYFGPGTRLTVT.

This clonotype occurred many times. V usage is TRBV6-6 and J usage is TRBJ2-3; D is unclear. Germline V CDR1 and CDR2: MNHNY, SVGAGI (reference sequence). V dropped 6 bases and J dropped 0 bases, with 13 bases sitting between them. The CDR3 is 15 residues long. The CDR3 DNA sequence: TGTGCCAGCAGCCCTCTCCACCCTAGCACAGATACGCAGTATTTT. Translating it yields CASSPLHPSTDTQYF.

This clonotype was seen more than once but under ten times. The chain combines TRBV4-2 with TRBJ2-7; D could derive from TRBD1 or TRBD2 (7 bases each). The CDR3 has 16 residues. Germline V gives CDR1 LGHNA, CDR2 YNFKEQ. The germline V and J ends were trimmed by 2 bases and 2 bases, with 16 bases remaining between them. CDR3 region: CASSQSQRDSTYEQYF. CDR3 nucleotide sequence: TGTGCCAGCAGCCAATCGCAGCGGGACAGTACCTACGAGCAGTACTTC.

Remarks on this clonotype: Possible read error: a much larger clone is one base away. V usage is TRBV19 and J usage is TRBJ2-2; a weak D match, TRBD2 (5 bases). CDR1 is LNHDA, CDR2 SQIVND, per germline (reference sequence). This CDR3 has 14 amino acids. The CDR3 loop is CASSIVLETGELCF. The DNA for the CDR3 is TGTGCCAGTAGTATAGTCCTAGAGACCGGGGAGCTGTGTTTT.

This clonotype was seen a few times. The CDR3 DNA reads TGTGCCAGCGGGACAGGGGGCAGCTACGAGCAGTACTTC. This encodes CASGTGGSYEQYF. The rearrangement uses TRBV27 and TRBJ2-7; 12 nucleotides align to TRBD1. The ends lost 8 bases at V and 3 bases at J; junction bases unmatched: 2. Per germline, CDR1 MNHEY and CDR2 SMNVEV (reference sequence). There are 13 residues in the CDR3.

This clonotype has just one count. A read error may explain this, as a much larger clone is one base away. This rearrangement joins TRBV7-9 to TRBJ1-1; D gene unclear. The CDR3 has 11 amino acids. CDR1 and CDR2 from the germline V gene are SEHNR and FQNEAQ (reference sequence). This CDR3 is CASSRDTAAFF. The CDR3 nucleotides read TGTGCCAGCAGTCGCGACACTGCAGCTTTCTTT.

As regards this clonotype: This sequence may be a read error, since a much larger clone differs from it by one base. The chain employs TRBV7-9 and TRBJ2-7; D is perhaps TRBD1 (6 bases). The CDR3 totals 15 residues. CDR1 is SEHNR and CDR2 is FQNEAQ in the germline V gene (reference sequence). The V end was cut by 0 bases, the J end by 5 bases, with 14 bases between. The CDR3 protein is CASSLAVDSTHEQYF. CDR3 DNA: TGTGCCAGCAGCTTAGCGGTGGACAGTACACACGAGCAGTACTTC.

Comment on this clonotype: Sequence at one end of the junction differs from germline and may be a read error. The chain links TRBV10-2 to TRBJ1-4; a possible D gene is TRBD1 (6 bases). The CDR3 has 11 amino acids. From germline, CDR1 is WSHSY and CDR2 SAAADI. In DNA, the CDR3 is TGCGCCAGCAGTGACAGGGGAGTCGCGGTTTTT. Amino acids: CASSDRGVAVF.

The genes are TRBV24-1 and TRBJ2-7; unclear D gene. CDR1 KGHDR and CDR2 SFDVKD come from the germline V gene. V lost 5 bases and J 3 bases, leaving 7 bases between the germline ends. The CDR3 has 12 amino acids. This chain's CDR3 is CATSGGVYEQYF. The CDR3 nucleotides read TGTGCCACCAGTGGTGGGGTCTACGAGCAGTACTTC.

This clonotype was picked up a small number of times. CDR3 sequence reads: CASSLGGSDTSSYEQYF. DNA of the CDR3: TGTGCCAGCAGCTTAGGGGGTTCGGACACGAGCTCCTACGAGCAGTACTTC. This rearrangement joins TRBV7-9 to TRBJ2-7, with TRBD1 as a possible D gene (5 bases). This CDR3 is built from 17 residues. Trimming took 1 base from V and 0 from J, leaving 16 bases between them. CDR1 is SEHNR and CDR2 is FQNEAQ in the germline V gene (reference sequence).

This clonotype was detected many times. The chain combines TRBV28 with TRBJ2-6, with D tentatively TRBD1 or TRBD2 (5 bases each). The length of the CDR3 is 17 residues. The V end was cut by 3 bases, the J end by 0 bases, with 12 bases between. In germline, CDR1 is MDHEN, CDR2 SYDVKM. The CDR3, as DNA: TGTGCCAGCAGTTTCAGGGACCGACCCTCTGGGGCCAACGTCCTGACTTTC. This sequence encodes CASSFRDRPSGANVLTF. The full variable domain, in which reference TRBV28 and TRBJ2-6 provide the parts outside the CDR3, is DVKVTQSSRYLVKRTGEKVFLECVQDMDHENMFWYRQDPGLGLRLIYFSYDVKMKEKGDIPEGYSVSREKKERFSLILESASTNQTSMYLCASSFRDRPSGANVLTFGAGSRLTVL.